This T cell receptor beta chain was observed in a study of T cell repertoires in cytomegalovirus infection. Study overall: Signatures in public TCR beta sequences pointed to both CMV infection and matching HLA type. The study's findings and limits: There were HLA-C-restricted CMV-specific TCR beta clonotypes dominating the ex vivo response. Carriers of CMV plus the relevant HLA were identified by cumulative public TCR beta family frequency.

Details on this clonotype: Its antigen is still unknown.

V dropped 5 bases and J dropped 8 bases, with 9 bases sitting between them. CDR1 is GTSNPN and CDR2 is SVGIG in the germline V gene (reference sequence). This CDR3 is built from 11 residues. One entry per CDR3 protein results from TCRdb running MiXCR on the reads. The data contain 740,000 or so distinct CDR3 sequences, 35% of them singletons. This sequence originates from a human donor in good health (CMV status not recorded). Some clones in this sample may be carry-over from other donors' samples. The rearrangement uses TRBV30 and TRBJ1-4; D unclear. The source material was PBMCs. This CDR3 reads CAWQVNEKLFF. CDR3 nucleotides: TGTGCCTGGCAGGTGAACGAAAAACTGTTTTTT.